This T cell receptor (beta chain) stems from a study of post-analysis software for immune sequencing data. The V end lost 2 bases, the J end lost 1 base, and 9 bases lay between the germline ends. The CDR3 contains 14 residues. In this sample, this clonotype turned up many times. The antigen is unknown. Study-wide results and caveats: Five or six TRBV segments (TRBV5-6, TRBV5-1 and TRBV20-1 among them) occurred more frequently in patients than in controls. Under the F measure, samples that were prepared in one batch clustered strongly together. When compared against controls, multiple sclerosis patients showed significantly lower normalized Chao1 diversity.

Unique molecular identifiers were present in the TCR beta cDNA libraries. The authors obtained about 520,000 cDNA molecules from approximately 1 to 10 million T cells. TCRdb redid the calling of the PCR reads with MiXCR, one entry per CDR3 protein. Of about 190,000 distinct CDR3 sequences in the sample, over 25% were seen once. The sequence was obtained from a girl between 2 and 17 years old with multiple sclerosis. The sequenced sample consisted of blood. The chain carries TRBV12-3 or TRBV12-4 and TRBJ2-7; D may be TRBD1 (5 bases). DNA for the CDR3: TGTGCCAGCAGTTTAAAGGGGCTTTCCTACGAGCAGTACTTC. This encodes CASSLKGLSYEQYF.